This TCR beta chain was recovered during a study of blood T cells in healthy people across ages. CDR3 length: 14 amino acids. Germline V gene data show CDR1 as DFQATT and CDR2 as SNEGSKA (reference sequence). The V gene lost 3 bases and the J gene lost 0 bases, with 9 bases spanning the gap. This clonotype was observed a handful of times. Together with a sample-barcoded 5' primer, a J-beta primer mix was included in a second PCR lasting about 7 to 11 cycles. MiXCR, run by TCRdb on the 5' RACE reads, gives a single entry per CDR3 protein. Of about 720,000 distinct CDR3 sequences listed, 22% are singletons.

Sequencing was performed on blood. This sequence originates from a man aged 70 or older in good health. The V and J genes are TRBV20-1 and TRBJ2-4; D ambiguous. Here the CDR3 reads CSARVSLAKNIQYF. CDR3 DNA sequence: TGCAGTGCTAGGGTGTCCCTAGCCAAAAACATTCAGTACTTC.